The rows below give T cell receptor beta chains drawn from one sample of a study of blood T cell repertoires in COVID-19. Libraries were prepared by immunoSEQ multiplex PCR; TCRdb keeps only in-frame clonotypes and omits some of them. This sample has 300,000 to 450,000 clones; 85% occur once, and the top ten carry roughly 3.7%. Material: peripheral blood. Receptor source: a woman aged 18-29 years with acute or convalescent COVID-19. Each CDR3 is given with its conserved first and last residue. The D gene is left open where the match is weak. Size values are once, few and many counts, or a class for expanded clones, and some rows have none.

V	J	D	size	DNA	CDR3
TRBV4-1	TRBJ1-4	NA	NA	TGCGCCAGCAGCAAAAAAGGAGGCGAAACTAATGAAAAACTGTTTTTT	CASSKKGGETNEKLFF
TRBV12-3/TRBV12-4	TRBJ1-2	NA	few	TGTGCCAGCAGTGGTCGGCGCGGCTATGGCTACACCTTC	CASSGRRGYGYTF
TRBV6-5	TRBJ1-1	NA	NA	TGTGCCAGCAGCCTCAGGGACATGAACACTGAAGCTTTCTTT	CASSLRDMNTEAFF
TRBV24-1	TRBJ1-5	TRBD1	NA	TGTGCCACCAGTGAGGACGGGACAGGGCTTGTGGATCAGCCCCAGCATTTT	CATSEDGTGLVDQPQHF
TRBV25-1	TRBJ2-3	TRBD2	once	TGTGCCAGCAGTGAACTAGCGGGTAGCACAGATACGCAGTATTTT	CASSELAGSTDTQYF
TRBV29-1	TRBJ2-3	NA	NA	TGCAGCGCCAGAGGGATAGGCACAGATACGCAGTATTTT	CSARGIGTDTQYF
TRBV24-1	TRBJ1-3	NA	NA	TGTGCCACCAGTGACCCGACAAGCTCTGGAAACACCATATATTTT	CATSDPTSSGNTIYF
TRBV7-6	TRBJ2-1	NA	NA	TGTGCCAGCAGCTTAGGACAGGCCGATGAGCAGTTCTTC	CASSLGQADEQFF
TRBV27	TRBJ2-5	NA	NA	TGTGCCAGCAGCTCCGGGTGGGCCCAGTACTTC	CASSSGWAQYF
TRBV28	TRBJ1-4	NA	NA	TGTGCCAGCACCGTGGGAGAGGAAAAACTGTTTTTT	CASTVGEEKLFF
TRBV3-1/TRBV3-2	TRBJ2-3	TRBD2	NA	TGTGCCAGCAGCCAAGATACGGAGCGGGGGCTGGGGGAAGATACGCAGTATTTT	CASSQDTERGLGEDTQYF
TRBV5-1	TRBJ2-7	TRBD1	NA	TGCGCCAGCAGCTTGTGGGGCTCCTTACAGGGGAACGAGCAGTACTTC	CASSLWGSLQGNEQYF
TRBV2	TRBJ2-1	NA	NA	TGTGCCAGCGAGCAGGGTGATGAGCAGTTCTTC	CASEQGDEQFF
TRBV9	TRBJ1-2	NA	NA	TGTGCCAGCAGCGTAGAGGGCAGGGGCCTCGGTGGCTACACCTTC	CASSVEGRGLGGYTF
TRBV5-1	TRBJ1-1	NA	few	TGCGCCAGCAGCTTGGACTCTACGACTGAAGCTTTCTTT	CASSLDSTTEAFF
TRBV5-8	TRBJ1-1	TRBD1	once	TGTGCCAGCCCGGGCCGAGGACAGGGGTACACTGAAGCTTTCTTT	CASPGRGQGYTEAFF
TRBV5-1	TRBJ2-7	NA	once	TGCGCCAGCAGCTTGGAAGGTGGGCAGGTTCGGTACGAGCAGTACTTC	CASSLEGGQVRYEQYF
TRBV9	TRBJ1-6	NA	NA	TGTGCCAGCAGCCGGGGGGGTCATAATTCACCCCTCCACTTT	CASSRGGHNSPLHF
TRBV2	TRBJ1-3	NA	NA	TGTGCCAGCAGTGAAGGGTTCTACTCTGGAAACACCATATATTTT	CASSEGFYSGNTIYF
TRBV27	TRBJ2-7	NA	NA	TGTGCCAGCAGTTTTGGGCAGGGGCAGTACTTC	CASSFGQGQYF
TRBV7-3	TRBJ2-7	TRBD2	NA	TGTGCCAGCAGCTTAGGGAGCGGGAGGACCGAAGAGCAGTACTTC	CASSLGSGRTEEQYF
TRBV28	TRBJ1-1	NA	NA	TGTGCCAGCAGTTTATTCCAAGACGCGGCTGAAGCTTTCTTT	CASSLFQDAAEAFF
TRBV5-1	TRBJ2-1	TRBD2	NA	TGCGCCAGCAGCTTGATGGCGGGAGTAGGGAATGAGCAGTTCTTC	CASSLMAGVGNEQFF
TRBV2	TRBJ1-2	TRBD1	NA	TGTGCCAACCCGCCCGACAGGGGCTATGGCTACACCTTC	CANPPDRGYGYTF
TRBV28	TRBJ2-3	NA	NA	TGTGCCAGCACCCGAAAGAACTATCCAACAGATACGCAGTATTTT	CASTRKNYPTDTQYF
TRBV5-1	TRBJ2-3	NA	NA	TGCGCCAGCAGCCCCTCCCTTTCGGGGAGTGATACGCAGTATTTT	CASSPSLSGSDTQYF
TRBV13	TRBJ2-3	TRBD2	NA	TGTGCCAGCAGCTTAGTAGCGGGAGGGCCGAAGGATACGCAGTATTTT	CASSLVAGGPKDTQYF
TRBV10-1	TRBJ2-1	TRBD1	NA	TGCGCCAGCAGTGAGTCTTGGGACAGGGACGATTGGTCCTACAATGAGCAGTTCTTC	CASSESWDRDDWSYNEQFF
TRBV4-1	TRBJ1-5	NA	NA	TGCGCCAGCAGCCAAGGAGGGAATCAGCCCCAGCATTTT	CASSQGGNQPQHF
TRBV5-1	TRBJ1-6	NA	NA	TGCGCCAGCAGCTCTGCACAGGTCGATTCACCCCTCCACTTT	CASSSAQVDSPLHF
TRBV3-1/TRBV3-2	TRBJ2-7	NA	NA	TGTGCCAGCAGCCAAGATCGGTGGTACGAGCAGTACTTC	CASSQDRWYEQYF
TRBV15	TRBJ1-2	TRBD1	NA	TGTGCCACCAGCACAGGGGGCTTAGGCTACACCTTC	CATSTGGLGYTF
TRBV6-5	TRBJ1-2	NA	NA	TGTGCCAGCAGCCGGGGGTTAGGCTACACCTTC	CASSRGLGYTF
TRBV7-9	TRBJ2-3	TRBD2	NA	TGTGCCAGCAGCTTAGTAGCGGGAGGGCCTGGGGATACGCAGTATTTT	CASSLVAGGPGDTQYF
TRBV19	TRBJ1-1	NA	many	TGTGCCAGTAGTAGGAGAGGGATCCGGGGTATGAACACTGAAGCTTTCTTT	CASSRRGIRGMNTEAFF
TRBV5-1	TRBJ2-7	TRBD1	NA	TGCGCCAGCAGCTTGGAGACAGGGGGGCTTTACGAGCAGTACTTC	CASSLETGGLYEQYF
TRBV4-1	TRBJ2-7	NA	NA	TGCGCCAGCAGCCCGGGTAGGGGGGGGTACACCTACGAGCAGTACTTC	CASSPGRGGYTYEQYF
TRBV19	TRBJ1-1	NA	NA	TGTGCCAGTAGGAGACAAGATTTCGGCACTGAAGCTTTCTTT	CASRRQDFGTEAFF
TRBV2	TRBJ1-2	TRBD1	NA	TGTGCCAGCAGCTACAGGGGGCTATCCTATGGCTACACCTTC	CASSYRGLSYGYTF
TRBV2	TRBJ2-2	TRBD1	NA	TGTGCCAGCACAGGGGGTGCGAACACCGGGGAGCTGTTTTTT	CASTGGANTGELFF
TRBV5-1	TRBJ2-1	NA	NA	TGCGCCAGCAGCTTGAATCCTAGTTCCTCATACAATGAGCAGTTCTTC	CASSLNPSSSYNEQFF
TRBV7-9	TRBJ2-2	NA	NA	TGTGCCAGCAGTGCTGGCCCCACCGGGGAGCTGTTTTTT	CASSAGPTGELFF
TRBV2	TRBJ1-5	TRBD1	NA	TGTGCCAGCAGCCCGGGACAGGGTTATGGTCAGCCCCAGCATTTT	CASSPGQGYGQPQHF
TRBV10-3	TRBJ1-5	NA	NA	TGTGCCATCAGTGAGCCTGACAGTTATCAGCCCCAGCATTTT	CAISEPDSYQPQHF
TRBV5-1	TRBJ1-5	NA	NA	TGCGCCAGCAGCTTGGCGGGTATTGGCGGTCAGCCCCAGCATTTT	CASSLAGIGGQPQHF
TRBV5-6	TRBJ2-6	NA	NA	TGTGCCAGCAGCGTCCTCATGGTAGTCCGGTACAACGTCCTGACTTTC	CASSVLMVVRYNVLTF
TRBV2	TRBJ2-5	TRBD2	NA	TGTGCCAGCAGCGTAGCGGGGGGGCTAGCGCAGCTGACCCAGTACTTC	CASSVAGGLAQLTQYF
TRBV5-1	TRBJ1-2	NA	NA	TGCGCCAGCAGCGTGGCCCCAGGGGCGGCTAACTATGGCTACACCTTC	CASSVAPGAANYGYTF
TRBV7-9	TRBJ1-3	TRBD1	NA	TGTGCCAGCAGCAAGGACAGGGTCTCTGGAAACACCATATATTTT	CASSKDRVSGNTIYF
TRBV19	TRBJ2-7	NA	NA	TGTGCCAGTAGTGCCCCAGGCAGGGGATCCTACGAGCAGTACTTC	CASSAPGRGSYEQYF
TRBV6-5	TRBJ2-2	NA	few	TGTGCCAGCAGTCCCCACGACACTTTCACCGGGGAGCTGTTTTTT	CASSPHDTFTGELFF
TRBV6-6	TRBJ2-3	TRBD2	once	TGTGCCAGCAGTTACTCGGGGCGGGGGGGAGTAGATACGCAGTATTTT	CASSYSGRGGVDTQYF
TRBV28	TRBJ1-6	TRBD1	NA	TGTGCCAGCAGTTCCGGACAGGGGATGGATTCACCCCTCCACTTT	CASSSGQGMDSPLHF